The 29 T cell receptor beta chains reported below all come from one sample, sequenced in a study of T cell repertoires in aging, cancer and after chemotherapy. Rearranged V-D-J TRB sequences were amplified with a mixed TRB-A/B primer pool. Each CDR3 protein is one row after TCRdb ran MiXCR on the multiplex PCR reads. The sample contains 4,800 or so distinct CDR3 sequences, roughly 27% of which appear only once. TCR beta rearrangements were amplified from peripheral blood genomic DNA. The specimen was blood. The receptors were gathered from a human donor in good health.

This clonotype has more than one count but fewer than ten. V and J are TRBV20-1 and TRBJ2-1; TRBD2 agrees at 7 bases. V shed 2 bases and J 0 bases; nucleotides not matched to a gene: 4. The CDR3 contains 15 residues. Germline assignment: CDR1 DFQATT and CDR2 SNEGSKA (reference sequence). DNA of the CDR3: TGCAGTGCTAGACCTAGCGGAAGCTCCTACAATGAGCAGTTCTTC. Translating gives CSARPSGSSYNEQFF.

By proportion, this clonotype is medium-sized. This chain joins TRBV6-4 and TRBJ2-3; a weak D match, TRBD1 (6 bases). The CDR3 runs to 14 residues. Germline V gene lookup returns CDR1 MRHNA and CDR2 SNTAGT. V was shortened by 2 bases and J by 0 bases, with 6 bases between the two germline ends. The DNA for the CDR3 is TGTGCCAGCAGTGACGGGGGCAGCACAGATACGCAGTATTTT. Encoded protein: CASSDGGSTDTQYF.

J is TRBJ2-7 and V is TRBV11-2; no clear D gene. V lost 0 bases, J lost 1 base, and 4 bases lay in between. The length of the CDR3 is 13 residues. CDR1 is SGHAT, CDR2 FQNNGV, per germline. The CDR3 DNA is TGTGCCAGCAGCTTAGATTCGTCCTACGAGCAGTACTTC. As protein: CASSLDSSYEQYF.

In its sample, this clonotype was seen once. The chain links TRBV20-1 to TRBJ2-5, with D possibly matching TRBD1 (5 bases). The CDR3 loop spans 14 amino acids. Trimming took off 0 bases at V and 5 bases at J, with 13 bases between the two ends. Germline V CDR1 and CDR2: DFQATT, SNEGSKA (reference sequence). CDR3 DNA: TGCAGTGCTAGAGATCGGCAGGGCTACGAGACCCAGTACTTC. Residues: CSARDRQGYETQYF.

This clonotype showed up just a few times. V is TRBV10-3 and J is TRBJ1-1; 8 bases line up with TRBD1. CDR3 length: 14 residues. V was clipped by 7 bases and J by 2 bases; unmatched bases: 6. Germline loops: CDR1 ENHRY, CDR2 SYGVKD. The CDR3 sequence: CAITVDRENTEAFF. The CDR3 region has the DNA TGTGCCATCACCGTGGACAGGGAAAACACTGAAGCTTTCTTT.

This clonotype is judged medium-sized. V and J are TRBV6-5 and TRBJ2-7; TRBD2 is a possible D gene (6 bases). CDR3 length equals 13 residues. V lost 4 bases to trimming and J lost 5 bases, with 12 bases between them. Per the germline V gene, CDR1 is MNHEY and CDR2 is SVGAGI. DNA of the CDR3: TGTGCCAGCAGTTTAGGAGGGATTGACGAGCAGTACTTC. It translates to CASSLGGIDEQYF.

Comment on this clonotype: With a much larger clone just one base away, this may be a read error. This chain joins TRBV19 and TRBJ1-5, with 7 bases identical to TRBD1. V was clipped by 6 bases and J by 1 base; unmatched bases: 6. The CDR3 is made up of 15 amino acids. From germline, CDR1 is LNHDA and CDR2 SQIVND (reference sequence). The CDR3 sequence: CASSTGQASNQPQHF. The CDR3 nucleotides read TGTGCCAGTAGCACCGGACAGGCCAGCAATCAGCCCCAGCATTTT.

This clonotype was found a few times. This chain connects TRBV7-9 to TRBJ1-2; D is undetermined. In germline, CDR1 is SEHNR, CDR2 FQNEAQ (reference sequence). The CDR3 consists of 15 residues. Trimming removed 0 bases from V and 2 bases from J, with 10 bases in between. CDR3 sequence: CASSLANRGNYGYTF. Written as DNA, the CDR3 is TGTGCCAGCAGCTTAGCTAACAGAGGGAACTATGGCTACACCTTC.

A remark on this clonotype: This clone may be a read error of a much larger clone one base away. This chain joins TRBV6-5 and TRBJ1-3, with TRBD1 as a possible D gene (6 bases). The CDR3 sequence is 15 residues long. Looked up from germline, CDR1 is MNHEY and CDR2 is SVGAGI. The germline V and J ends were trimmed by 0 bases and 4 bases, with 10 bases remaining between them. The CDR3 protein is CASSYSQGQGNTIYF. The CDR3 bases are TGTGCCAGCAGTTACTCTCAGGGGCAGGGAAACACCATATATTTT.

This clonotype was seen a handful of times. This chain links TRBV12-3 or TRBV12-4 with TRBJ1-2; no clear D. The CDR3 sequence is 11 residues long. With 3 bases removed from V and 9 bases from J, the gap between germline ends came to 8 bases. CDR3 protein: CASSFGMSYTF. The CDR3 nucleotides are TGTGCCAGCAGTTTTGGCATGAGCTACACCTTC.

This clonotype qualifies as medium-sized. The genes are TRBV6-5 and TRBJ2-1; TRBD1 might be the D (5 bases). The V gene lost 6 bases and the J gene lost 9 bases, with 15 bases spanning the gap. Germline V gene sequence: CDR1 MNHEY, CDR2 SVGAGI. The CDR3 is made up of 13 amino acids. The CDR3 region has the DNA TGTGCCAGCAGGAGGCAGGGATCGAGTGAGCAGTTCTTC. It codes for CASRRQGSSEQFF.

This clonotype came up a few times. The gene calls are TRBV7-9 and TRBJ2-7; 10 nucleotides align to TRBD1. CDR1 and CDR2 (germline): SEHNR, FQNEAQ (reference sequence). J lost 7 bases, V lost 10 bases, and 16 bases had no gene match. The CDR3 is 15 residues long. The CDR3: CATTGVTDRGFEQYF. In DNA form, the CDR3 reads TGTGCCACTACTGGGGTGACGGACAGGGGGTTTGAGCAGTACTTC.

CDR3 coding DNA: TGCAGTGCTCGGACAGGGGGAGGGGACACTGAAGCTTTCTTT. Its translation: CSARTGGGDTEAFF. The chain employs TRBV20-1 and TRBJ1-1, with TRBD1 matching 10 bases. V was pared by 5 bases and J by 3 bases, with 6 bases of the junction left unmatched. Germline-derived CDR1 and CDR2 are DFQATT and SNEGSKA (reference sequence). The CDR3 extends over 14 amino acids.

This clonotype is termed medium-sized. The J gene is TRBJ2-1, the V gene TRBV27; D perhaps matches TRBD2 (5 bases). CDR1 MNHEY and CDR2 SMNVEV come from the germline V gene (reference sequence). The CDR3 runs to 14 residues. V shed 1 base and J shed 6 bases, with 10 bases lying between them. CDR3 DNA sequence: TGTGCCAGCAGTTTATGGGCAGCGGTCAATGAGCAGTTCTTC. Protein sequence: CASSLWAAVNEQFF.

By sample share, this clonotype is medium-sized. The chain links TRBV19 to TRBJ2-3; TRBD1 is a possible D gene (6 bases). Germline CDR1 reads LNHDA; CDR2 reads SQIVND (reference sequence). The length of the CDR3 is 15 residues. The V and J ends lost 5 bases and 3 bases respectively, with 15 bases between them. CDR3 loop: CASSPRDKTTDTQYF. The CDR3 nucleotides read TGTGCCAGTAGTCCTCGGGACAAAACTACAGATACGCAGTATTTT.

The CDR3 region has the DNA TGTGCCAGCAGCGTCCTAGCGCAGGCTATGGACTACGAGCAGTACTTC. Protein product: CASSVLAQAMDYEQYF. The genes are TRBV9 and TRBJ2-7; D may be TRBD2 (6 bases). Trimming pared 2 bases from V and 3 bases from J, leaving 18 bases between. Looked up from germline, CDR1 is SGDLS and CDR2 is YYNGEE. The CDR3 is made up of 16 amino acids.

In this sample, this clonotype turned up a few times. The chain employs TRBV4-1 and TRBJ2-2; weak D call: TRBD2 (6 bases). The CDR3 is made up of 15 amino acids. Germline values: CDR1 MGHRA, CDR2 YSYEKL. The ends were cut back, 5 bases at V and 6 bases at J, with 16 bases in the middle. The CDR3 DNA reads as TGCGCCAGCAGCTCGGGACTTCACTTACCCGGGGAGCTGTTTTTT. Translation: CASSSGLHLPGELFF.

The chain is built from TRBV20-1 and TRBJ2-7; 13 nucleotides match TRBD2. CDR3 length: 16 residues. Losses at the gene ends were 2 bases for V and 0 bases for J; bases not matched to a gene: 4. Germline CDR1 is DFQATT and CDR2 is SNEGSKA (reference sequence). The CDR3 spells CSARTSGGASSYEQYF. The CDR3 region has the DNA TGCAGTGCTAGAACTAGCGGGGGGGCAAGCTCCTACGAGCAGTACTTC.

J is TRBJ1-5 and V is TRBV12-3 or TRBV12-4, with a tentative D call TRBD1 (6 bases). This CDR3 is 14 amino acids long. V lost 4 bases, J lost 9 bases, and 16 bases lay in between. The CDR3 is CASSSGGLLWPQHF. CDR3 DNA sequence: TGTGCCAGCAGTTCCGGGGGGCTACTATGGCCCCAGCATTTT.

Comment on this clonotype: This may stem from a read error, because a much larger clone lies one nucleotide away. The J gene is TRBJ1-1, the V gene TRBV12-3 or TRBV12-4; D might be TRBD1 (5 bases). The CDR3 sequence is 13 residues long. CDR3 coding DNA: TGTGCCAGCAGCGGGGACGGCAACACTGGAGCTTTCTTT. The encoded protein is CASSGDGNTGAFF.

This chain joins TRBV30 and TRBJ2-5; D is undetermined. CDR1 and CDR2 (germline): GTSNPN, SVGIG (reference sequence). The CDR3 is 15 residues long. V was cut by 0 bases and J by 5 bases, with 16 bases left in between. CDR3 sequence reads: CAWSVGPANSETQYF. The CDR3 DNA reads TGTGCCTGGAGTGTAGGTCCGGCAAATTCGGAGACCCAGTACTTC.

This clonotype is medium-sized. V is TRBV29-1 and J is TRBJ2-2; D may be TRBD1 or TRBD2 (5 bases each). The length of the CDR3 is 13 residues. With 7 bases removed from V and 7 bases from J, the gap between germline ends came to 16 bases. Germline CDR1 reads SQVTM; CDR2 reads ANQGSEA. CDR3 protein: CSGVRGLNGELFF. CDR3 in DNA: TGCAGCGGAGTTCGGGGCCTAAACGGGGAGCTGTTTTTT.

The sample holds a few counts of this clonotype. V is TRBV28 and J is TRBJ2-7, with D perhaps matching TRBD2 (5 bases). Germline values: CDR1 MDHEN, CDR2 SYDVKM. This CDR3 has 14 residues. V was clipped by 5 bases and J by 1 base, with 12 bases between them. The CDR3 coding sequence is TGTGCCAGCAGTCCCTCCGGAGGATCCTACGAGCAGTACTTC. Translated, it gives CASSPSGGSYEQYF.

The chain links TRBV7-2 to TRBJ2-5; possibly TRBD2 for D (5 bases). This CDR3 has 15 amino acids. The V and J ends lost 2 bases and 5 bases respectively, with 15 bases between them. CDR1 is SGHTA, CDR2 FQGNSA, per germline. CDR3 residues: CASSLSQRVWETQYF. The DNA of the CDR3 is TGTGCCAGCAGCTTATCACAGAGGGTGTGGGAGACCCAGTACTTC.

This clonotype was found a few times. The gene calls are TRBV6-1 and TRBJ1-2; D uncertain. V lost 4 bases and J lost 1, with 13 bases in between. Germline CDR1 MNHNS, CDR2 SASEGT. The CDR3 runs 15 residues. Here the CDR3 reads CASSGKDRLNYGYTF. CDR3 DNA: TGTGCCAGCAGTGGAAAAGACCGTCTTAACTATGGCTACACCTTC.

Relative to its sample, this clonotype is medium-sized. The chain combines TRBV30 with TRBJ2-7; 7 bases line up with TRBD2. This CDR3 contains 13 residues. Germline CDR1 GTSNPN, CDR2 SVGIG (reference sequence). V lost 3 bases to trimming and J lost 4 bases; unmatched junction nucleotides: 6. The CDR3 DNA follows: TGTGCCTGGAGACTGCCCGGGGGGTACGAGCAGTACTTC. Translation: CAWRLPGGYEQYF.

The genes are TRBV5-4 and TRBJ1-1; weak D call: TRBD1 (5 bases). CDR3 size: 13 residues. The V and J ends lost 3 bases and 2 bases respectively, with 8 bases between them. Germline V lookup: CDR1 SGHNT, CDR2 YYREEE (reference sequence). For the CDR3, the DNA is TGTGCCAGCAGCTATGGGGACAACACTGAAGCTTTCTTT. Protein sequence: CASSYGDNTEAFF.

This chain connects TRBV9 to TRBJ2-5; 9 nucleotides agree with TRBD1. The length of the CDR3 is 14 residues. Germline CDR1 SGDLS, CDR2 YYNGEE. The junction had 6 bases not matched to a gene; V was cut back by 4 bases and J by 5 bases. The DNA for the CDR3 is TGTGCCAGCAGCTGGACAGGGGCCGGGGAGACCCAGTACTTC. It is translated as CASSWTGAGETQYF.

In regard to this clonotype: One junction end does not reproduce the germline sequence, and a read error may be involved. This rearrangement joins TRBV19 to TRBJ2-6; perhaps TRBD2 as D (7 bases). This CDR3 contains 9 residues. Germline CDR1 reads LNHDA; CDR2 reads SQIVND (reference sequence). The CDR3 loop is CRGAGELYF. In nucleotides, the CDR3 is TGTCGGGGGGCCGGGGAGCTGTACTTC.